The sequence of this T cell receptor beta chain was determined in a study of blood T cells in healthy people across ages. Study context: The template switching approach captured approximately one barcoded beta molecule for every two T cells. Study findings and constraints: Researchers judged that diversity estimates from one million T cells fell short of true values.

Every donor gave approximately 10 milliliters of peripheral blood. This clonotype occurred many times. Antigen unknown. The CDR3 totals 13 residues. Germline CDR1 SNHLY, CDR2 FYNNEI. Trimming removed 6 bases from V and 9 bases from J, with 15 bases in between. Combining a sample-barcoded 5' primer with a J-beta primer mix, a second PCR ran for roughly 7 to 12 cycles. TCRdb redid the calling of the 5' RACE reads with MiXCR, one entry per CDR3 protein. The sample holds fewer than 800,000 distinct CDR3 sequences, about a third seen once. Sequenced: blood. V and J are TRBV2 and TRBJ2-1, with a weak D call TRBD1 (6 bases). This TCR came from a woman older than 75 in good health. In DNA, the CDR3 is TGTGCCAGCAGCCTAACAGGGAAGGGTGAGCAGTTCTTC. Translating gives CASSLTGKGEQFF.